This is a list of T cell receptor beta chains from one sample in a study of early T cells in non-severe SARS-CoV-2 infection. TCRdb re-analysed the 5' RACE reads in MiXCR, keeping a single row per CDR3 protein. The sample shows about 83,000 distinct CDR3 sequences, 12% to 15% of them seen only once. The sample comprised whole blood. The receptors originated from an adult who was a healthcare worker with PCR-confirmed SARS-CoV-2 infection or an uninfected control (not recorded which). Each CDR3 is given with its conserved first and last residue. The D gene is left open where the match is weak. Rows give clone size only sometimes, using once, few, many, or a class for an expanded clone.

J gene	D gene	V gene	clone size	CDR3 protein	CDR3 DNA
TRBJ2-1	TRBD2	TRBV6-4	many	CASSPGTSGNNEQFF	TGTGCCAGCAGTCCCGGGACTAGCGGGAACAATGAGCAGTTCTTC
TRBJ2-2	.	TRBV7-3	few	CASSLISSPGELFF	TGTGCCAGCAGCTTAATTAGTAGCCCCGGGGAGCTGTTTTTT
TRBJ2-5	TRBD1	TRBV7-8	many	CASSTSGQGGETQYF	TGTGCCAGCAGTACCTCGGGACAGGGTGGCGAGACCCAGTACTTC
TRBJ1-1	TRBD1	TRBV29-1	few	CSGTGENTEAFF	TGCAGCGGGACAGGGGAGAACACTGAAGCTTTCTTT
TRBJ2-1	.	TRBV10-1	.	CASSRGPYNEQFF	TGCGCCAGCAGCCGGGGGCCCTACAATGAGCAGTTCTTC
TRBJ2-3	TRBD2	TRBV14	many	CASSQDSGGPSTDTQYF	TGTGCCAGCAGCCAAGATAGCGGGGGGCCCAGCACAGATACGCAGTATTTT
TRBJ2-3	TRBD2	TRBV11-2	few	CASSSGRTSGGDTQYF	TGTGCCAGCAGCTCCGGGCGGACTAGCGGGGGAGATACGCAGTATTTT
TRBJ1-5	.	TRBV6-2/TRBV6-3	few	CASSYGGSQPQHF	TGTGCCAGCAGTTACGGGGGGAGTCAGCCCCAGCATTTT
TRBJ2-2	.	TRBV5-6	few	CASSLVGANTGELFF	TGTGCCAGCAGCTTGGTTGGAGCGAACACCGGGGAGCTGTTTTTT
TRBJ1-5	.	TRBV14	few	CASSQVRRAGRSTLLNQPQHF	TGTGCCAGCAGCCAAGTAAGGAGGGCCGGTCGATCCACTCTACTCAATCAGCCCCAGCATTTT
TRBJ1-3	.	TRBV29-1	.	CSVEDGHTISGNTIYF	TGCAGCGTTGAAGACGGACACACCATCTCTGGAAACACCATATATTTT
TRBJ1-1	.	TRBV29-1	many	CSVEEARGPNTEAFF	TGCAGCGTTGAAGAGGCCCGGGGACCGAACACTGAAGCTTTCTTT
TRBJ1-1	TRBD1	TRBV7-3	many	CASSPLEGQGGTEAFF	TGTGCCAGCAGCCCACTGGAAGGACAGGGAGGGACTGAAGCTTTCTTT
TRBJ1-1	.	TRBV29-1	few	CSVDAGYAEAFF	TGCAGCGTTGATGCGGGTTACGCTGAAGCTTTCTTT
TRBJ2-4	.	TRBV7-2	many	CASSLMSRDGDIQYF	TGTGCCAGCAGCTTAATGAGCAGGGATGGAGACATTCAGTACTTC
TRBJ1-3	TRBD1	TRBV13	.	CASSHGTVSGNTIYF	TGTGCCAGCAGCCACGGGACAGTTTCTGGAAACACCATATATTTT
TRBJ1-6	TRBD1	TRBV5-5	few	CASSPQGTGGRSPLHF	TGTGCCAGCAGCCCCCAAGGGACAGGGGGCCGGTCACCCCTCCACTTT
TRBJ2-2	TRBD1	TRBV5-1	few	CASSTDRARTGELFF	TGCGCCAGCAGCACCGACAGGGCTCGGACCGGGGAGCTGTTTTTT
TRBJ2-1	.	TRBV11-3	.	CASSKSSYNEQFF	TGTGCCAGCAGCAAGAGCTCCTACAATGAGCAGTTCTTC
TRBJ2-5	.	TRBV18	many	CASSPRQESQETQYF	TGTGCCAGCTCACCGCGACAGGAGAGCCAAGAGACCCAGTACTTC
TRBJ1-5	.	TRBV6-1	.	CASSPLGQGHSNQPQHF	TGTGCCAGCAGCCCCCTTGGCCAGGGGCATAGCAATCAGCCCCAGCATTTT
TRBJ2-3	TRBD2	TRBV7-3	few	CASSSPEAGGRGLRTDTQYF	TGTGCCAGCAGCTCCCCAGAAGCGGGGGGCCGTGGTCTCCGCACAGATACGCAGTATTTT
TRBJ2-5	.	TRBV5-1	many	CASSLGLSSERLQETQYF	TGCGCCAGCAGCTTGGGCCTCTCTAGCGAACGATTACAAGAGACCCAGTACTTC
TRBJ2-7	.	TRBV6-5	.	CASSPLGAYEQYF	TGTGCCAGCAGCCCTCTAGGGGCGTACGAGCAGTACTTC
TRBJ1-1	.	TRBV6-5	many	CASSYSGKTGRWGTEAFF	TGTGCCAGCAGTTACTCTGGTAAAACAGGGCGTTGGGGTACTGAAGCTTTCTTT
TRBJ2-3	TRBD2	TRBV11-2	many	CATTLGTIQYF	TGTGCCACTACTTTGGGGACTATACAGTATTTT
TRBJ1-1	.	TRBV16	.	CASSQSERSTEAFF	TGTGCCAGCAGCCAATCTGAACGGAGCACTGAAGCTTTCTTT
TRBJ1-2	.	TRBV20-1	many	CSAGAGRDYGYTF	TGCAGTGCTGGAGCGGGTAGGGACTATGGCTACACCTTC
TRBJ2-7	.	TRBV3-1	few	CASSLRGWEQYF	TGTGCCAGCAGCCTCCGGGGGTGGGAGCAGTACTTC
TRBJ1-1	.	TRBV7-6	many	CASSLEVETEAFF	TGTGCCAGCAGCTTAGAAGTGGAGACTGAAGCTTTCTTT